This T cell receptor (beta chain) appears in the sequencing data of a study of T cell responses to AZD1222 COVID-19 vaccine. Background on the study: The study pooled second doses at about 4 or about 12 weeks. Study observations and caveats: After two AZD1222 doses, spike-specific TCR breadth and depth rose versus day 0. Dominant CD4 TCR responses targeted spike regions 160-218 and 743-854. None of the repertoires were sampled until the peak T cell response had passed.

With respect to this clone: Its antigen remains unknown.

V lost 5 bases and J 7 bases, leaving 9 bases between the germline ends. From germline, CDR1 is MNHGY and CDR2 SAAAGT. This CDR3 has 12 amino acids. TCRdb's table, derived via immunoSEQ multiplex PCR, lists solely in-frame clones and lacks some. This sample has some 160,000 clones, with roughly 90% found just once. The rearrangement links TRBV6-8 to TRBJ2-1, with D unresolved. The input for sequencing was peripheral blood, taken on day 0 of AZD1222 vaccination. The sequence was collected from an adult in good health. The CDR3 loop reads CASSSPPNEQFF. The CDR3 DNA sequence: TGTGCCAGCAGTAGCCCACCGAATGAGCAGTTCTTC.